This passage covers 23 T cell receptor beta chains from one sample sequenced in a study of OX40 agonist ivuxolimab in advanced cancers. The data were produced by immunoSEQ multiplex PCR, yet TCRdb's version contains in-frame clones alone and is incomplete. This table has roughly 70,000 clones, approximately 83% appearing once. The source material was CD4+ or CD8+ T cells sorted from blood, sampled in a trial of the OX40 agonist ivuxolimab. These receptors originate from an adult with an advanced solid tumor such as melanoma, head and neck, liver or kidney cancer.

V usage is TRBV21-1 and J usage is TRBJ1-5. TRBV21-1 constitutes a pseudogene. This CDR3 is built from 14 residues. The CDR3 spells CASSKGIGHQPQHF. In nucleotides, the CDR3 is TGTGCCAGCAGCAAAGGGATAGGGCATCAGCCCCAGCATTTT.

In this sample, this clone turned up a few times. The genes are TRBV14 and TRBJ1-1; D is unclear. The germline CDR1 and CDR2 sequences are SGHDN and FVKESK. V dropped 8 bases and J dropped 1 base, with 8 bases sitting between them. This CDR3 comprises 12 residues. The CDR3 loop reads CASQRRNTEAFF. Here the CDR3 DNA reads TGTGCCAGCCAACGGAGGAACACTGAAGCTTTCTTT.

The rearrangement uses TRBV5-1 and TRBJ2-5; tentatively, D is TRBD1 (7 bases). CDR1 and CDR2 from the germline V gene are SGHRS and YFSETQ. Trimming pared 4 bases from V and 6 bases from J, leaving 13 bases between. The CDR3 totals 13 residues. CDR3 nucleotide sequence: TGCGCCAGCAGCACGGAGGGGGCGAAGACCCAGTACTTC. It yields the protein CASSTEGAKTQYF.

This rearrangement joins TRBV29-1 to TRBJ2-1; 7 bases are shared with TRBD2. The germline gives CDR1 SQVTM, CDR2 ANQGSEA. The length of the CDR3 is 14 residues. J gave up 9 bases and V 7 bases, and 15 bases lay outside the gene matches. This CDR3 reads CSALRGPREGEQFF. CDR3 sequence (DNA): TGCAGCGCCCTCCGGGGACCTAGGGAGGGTGAGCAGTTCTTC.

The gene calls are TRBV7-2 and TRBJ1-3; D gene uncertain. Germline-derived CDR1 and CDR2 are SGHTA and FQGNSA. V lost 5 bases and J 2 bases, leaving 7 bases between the germline ends. The CDR3 is 13 residues long. CDR3 amino acids: CASSPVPGNTIYF. The CDR3 nucleotides read TGTGCCAGCAGCCCCGTCCCTGGAAACACCATATATTTT.

This clone has just one count. The CDR3 DNA is TGTGCCAGCAGCTTAGTAGGGGGGAATCGCTATGGCTACACCTTC. It is translated as CASSLVGGNRYGYTF. The V call is TRBV11-2, the J call TRBJ1-2, with TRBD1 as a possible D gene (6 bases). V was shortened by 1 base and J by 4 bases, with 13 bases between the two germline ends. Germline V gene data show CDR1 as SGHAT and CDR2 as FQNNGV. The CDR3 is 15 residues long.

V is TRBV6-1 and J is TRBJ2-3, with 12 positions matching TRBD2. Germline V CDR1 and CDR2: MNHNS, SASEGT. After removal of 2 bases from V and 5 bases from J, the junction contained 5 bases not matched to a gene. The CDR3 is 16 amino acids. In DNA, the CDR3 is TGTGCCAGCAGTGAACCCGGACTAGCGGGGATAGATACGCAGTATTTT. Amino acid sequence: CASSEPGLAGIDTQYF.

The chain has TRBV30 and TRBJ2-5; TRBD2 matches 8 bases. From germline, CDR1 is GTSNPN and CDR2 SVGIG (reference sequence). V lost 4 bases to trimming and J lost 0 bases; unmatched junction nucleotides: 1. The CDR3 runs 13 residues. CDR3 residues: CAWTGGNQETQYF. For the CDR3, the DNA is TGTGCCTGGACGGGGGGGAACCAAGAGACCCAGTACTTC. Full variable domain (missing parts from reference TRBV30 and TRBJ2-5): SQTIHQWPATLVQPVGSPLSLECTVEGTSNPNLYWYRQAAGRGLQLLFYSVGIGQISSEVPQNLSASRPQDRQFILSSKKLLLSDSGFYLCAWTGGNQETQYFGPGTRLLVL.

This clone appeared a single time. The rearrangement joins TRBV11-2 to TRBJ2-5; maybe TRBD1 (6 bases). Looked up from germline, CDR1 is SGHAT and CDR2 is FQNNGV. V lost 3 bases and J lost 10, with 15 bases in between. The CDR3 length is 13 residues. The CDR3, as DNA: TGTGCCAGCAGCTTGGACAGACCCCAGGGCCAGTACTTC. It encodes CASSLDRPQGQYF.

V usage is TRBV20-1 and J usage is TRBJ2-1; D is uncertain. Germline V gene lookup returns CDR1 DFQATT and CDR2 SNEGSKA (reference sequence). This CDR3 contains 11 residues. The germline V and J ends were trimmed by 3 bases and 7 bases, with 7 bases remaining between them. CDR3 sequence (DNA): TGCAGTGCTAGTTTCGAGAATGAGCAGTTCTTC. Translated: CSASFENEQFF.

The chain couples TRBV6-6 to TRBJ1-3; TRBD1 aligns across 9 bases. Per germline, CDR1 MNHNY and CDR2 SVGAGI (reference sequence). The J segment lost 9 bases and the V segment lost 6 bases, leaving 9 bases of the junction unmatched. This CDR3 has 14 amino acids. CDR3 sequence reads: CASSRGQGSVTIYF. As DNA, the CDR3 is TGTGCCAGCAGCCGGGGACAGGGTTCGGTCACCATATATTTT.

The V and J genes are TRBV12-2 and TRBJ2-7; TRBD1 is the table's D call, not checked against the DNA. TRBV12-2 has pseudogene status. The CDR3 runs 14 residues. Here the CDR3 DNA reads TGTGCAAGTCGCGGAGGGACAGGATCCTACGAGCAGTACTTC. Its protein product is CASRGGTGSYEQYF.

This clone has only a few counts. The rearrangement links TRBV6-6 to TRBJ2-5; D remains ambiguous. The CDR3 covers 12 residues. V lost 6 bases and J 4 bases, leaving 9 bases between the germline ends. Germline V gene data show CDR1 as MNHNY and CDR2 as SVGAGI (reference sequence). CDR3 loop: CASSRLGETQYF. The CDR3 DNA sequence: TGTGCCAGCAGCCGATTGGGAGAGACCCAGTACTTC.

The chain recombines TRBV30 with TRBJ1-1, with D possibly TRBD1 on 6 matching bases. The CDR3 spans 16 residues. Germline loops: CDR1 GTSNPN, CDR2 SVGIG (reference sequence). Deletions cut 0 bases from V and 4 bases from J, with 18 bases between. The CDR3 DNA reads TGTGCCTGGAGTGTTGGGGGGGCGGGGCACCCCACTGAAGCTTTCTTT. Protein sequence: CAWSVGGAGHPTEAFF.

This chain joins TRBV2 and TRBJ2-2; D ambiguous. Trimming took 6 bases from V and 6 from J, leaving 11 bases between them. Germline V lookup: CDR1 SNHLY, CDR2 FYNNEI. This CDR3 is 13 amino acids long. This CDR3 reads CASSYRPSGELFF. As DNA, the CDR3 is TGTGCCAGCAGCTACAGACCGTCCGGGGAGCTGTTTTTT.

This chain links TRBV7-3 with TRBJ2-7; 10 bases match TRBD2. CDR1 is SGHTA, CDR2 FQGTGA, per germline. J lost 6 bases, V lost 6 bases, and 5 bases had no gene match. The CDR3 totals 13 residues. CDR3 residues: CASSPLAGVEQYF. CDR3 in DNA: TGTGCCAGCAGTCCCCTAGCGGGGGTCGAGCAGTACTTC.

This chain connects TRBV6-1 to TRBJ1-5; 7 positions match TRBD1. This CDR3 has 13 residues. The germline CDR1 and CDR2 sequences are MNHNS and SASEGT. V was pared by 8 bases and J by 6 bases, with 7 bases of the junction left unmatched. The CDR3 nucleotides are TGTGCCAGCGATACAGGGGCAGGTCAGCCCCAGCATTTT. Protein product: CASDTGAGQPQHF.

The chain employs TRBV10-2 and TRBJ1-5; 7 bases match TRBD1. The CDR3 runs 15 residues. Germline values: CDR1 WSHSY, CDR2 SAAADI. J lost 6 bases, V lost 7 bases, and 12 bases had no gene match. Here the CDR3 reads CASTPSNRGSQPQHF. The CDR3, as DNA: TGCGCCAGCACCCCCTCCAACAGGGGAAGTCAGCCCCAGCATTTT.

The chain uses TRBV28 and TRBJ2-1; 9 bases align to TRBD1. This CDR3 has 14 amino acids. Per germline, CDR1 MDHEN and CDR2 SYDVKM. V lost 4 bases, J lost 10 bases, and 8 bases stayed unmatched. DNA for the CDR3: TGTGCCAGCAGTTCCCACGGCGGGACAGGGGAGCAGTTCTTC. This gives the protein CASSSHGGTGEQFF.

Comment on this clone: Other DNA sequences from this sample encode an identical CDR3 as well. This chain links TRBV7-2 with TRBJ1-5; D might be TRBD1 (6 bases). With 1 base removed from V and 2 bases from J, the gap between germline ends came to 6 bases. This CDR3 comprises 14 residues. Germline lookup yields CDR1 SGHTA and CDR2 FQGNSA. The CDR3, as DNA: TGTGCCAGCAGCTTAGACAGGGGCAATCAGCCCCAGCATTTT. Translated, it gives CASSLDRGNQPQHF.

The V gene is TRBV5-6, the J gene TRBJ2-4, with D possibly being TRBD1 or TRBD2 (6 bases each). Germline CDR1 SGHDT, CDR2 YYEEEE. The CDR3 has 16 residues. Trimming pared 5 bases from V and 6 bases from J, leaving 21 bases between. Here the CDR3 reads CASRETGGSPGNIQYF. The CDR3 DNA follows: TGTGCCAGCAGAGAAACCGGGGGCTCCCCAGGAAACATTCAGTACTTC.

A note on this clone: The sample holds other DNA sequences that translate to the same CDR3. The V and J genes are TRBV14 and TRBJ1-1; D is perhaps TRBD1 (5 bases). Germline loops: CDR1 SGHDN, CDR2 FVKESK. This CDR3 is 14 amino acids long. Trimming left V 3 bases short and J 0 bases short, with 8 bases between. The CDR3 is CASSQAGMNTEAFF. CDR3 nucleotide sequence: TGTGCCAGCAGCCAGGCAGGGATGAACACTGAAGCTTTCTTT.

The chain links TRBV27 to TRBJ2-5, with no clear D. The CDR3 contains 11 residues. Looked up from germline, CDR1 is MNHEY and CDR2 is SMNVEV (reference sequence). V shed 3 bases and J shed 4 bases, with 3 bases lying between them. CDR3 in DNA: TGTGCCAGCAGTTTCAGAGAGACCCAGTACTTC. It is translated as CASSFRETQYF.